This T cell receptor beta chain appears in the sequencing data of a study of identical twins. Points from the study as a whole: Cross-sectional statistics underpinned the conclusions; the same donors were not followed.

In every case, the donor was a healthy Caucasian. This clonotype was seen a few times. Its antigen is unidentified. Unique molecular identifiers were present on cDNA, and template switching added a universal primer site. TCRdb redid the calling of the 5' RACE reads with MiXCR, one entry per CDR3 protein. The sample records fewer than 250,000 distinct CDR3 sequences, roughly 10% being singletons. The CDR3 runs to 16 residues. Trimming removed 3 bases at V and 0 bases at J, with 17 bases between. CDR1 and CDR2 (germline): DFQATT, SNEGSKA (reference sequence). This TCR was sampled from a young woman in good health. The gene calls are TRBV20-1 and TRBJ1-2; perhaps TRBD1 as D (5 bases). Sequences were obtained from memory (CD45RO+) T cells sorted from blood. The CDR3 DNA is TGCAGTGCTAGTGGGATGGGGCGGGGAGCTAACTATGGCTACACCTTC. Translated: CSASGMGRGANYGYTF.